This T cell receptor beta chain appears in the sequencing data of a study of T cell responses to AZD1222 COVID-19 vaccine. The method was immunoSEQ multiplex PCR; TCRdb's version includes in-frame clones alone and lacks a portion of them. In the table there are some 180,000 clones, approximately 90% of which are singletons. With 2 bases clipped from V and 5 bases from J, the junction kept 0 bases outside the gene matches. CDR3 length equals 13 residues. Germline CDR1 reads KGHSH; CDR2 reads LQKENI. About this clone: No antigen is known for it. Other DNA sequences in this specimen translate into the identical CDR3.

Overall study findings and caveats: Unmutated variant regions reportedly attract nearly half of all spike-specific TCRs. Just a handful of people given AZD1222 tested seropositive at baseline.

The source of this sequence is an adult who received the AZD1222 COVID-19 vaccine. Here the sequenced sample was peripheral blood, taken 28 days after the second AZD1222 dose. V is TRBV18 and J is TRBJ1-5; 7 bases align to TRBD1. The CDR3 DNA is TGTGCCAGCTCACCAGACAGGGATCAGCCCCAGCATTTT. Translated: CASSPDRDQPQHF.